The 28 T cell receptor beta chains below come from one sample, sequenced in a study of cytomegalovirus exposure and HLA in healthy donors. 60 Vbeta and 13 Jbeta primers were used in PCR. Profiled with immunoSEQ multiplex PCR; TCRdb holds only in-frame clones, not every one. This table holds 95,000 to 150,000 clones, roughly 80% found once. Sequenced material: PBMCs. The receptors stem from a man aged 25-40 years in good health and CMV-seropositive.

This chain connects TRBV30 to TRBJ2-7, with D perhaps matching TRBD1 (6 bases). The CDR3 runs to 11 residues. Germline assignment: CDR1 GTSNPN and CDR2 SVGIG (reference sequence). Trimming took off 5 bases at V and 3 bases at J, with 8 bases between the two ends. The CDR3 bases are TGTGCCTGGGGGACAAGCTACGAGCAGTACTTC. It translates to CAWGTSYEQYF.

The rearrangement uses TRBV28 and TRBJ1-1; D might be TRBD1 (6 bases). The germline V gene has CDR1 MDHEN and CDR2 SYDVKM. The CDR3 covers 12 residues. The V and J ends lost 3 bases and 8 bases respectively, with 10 bases between them. The CDR3 sequence: CASSFSQGEAFF. The DNA of the CDR3 is TGTGCCAGCAGTTTCTCTCAGGGGGAAGCTTTCTTT.

This chain links TRBV27 with TRBJ1-5; possibly TRBD1 for D (6 bases). Per germline, CDR1 MNHEY and CDR2 SMNVEV (reference sequence). V was shortened by 0 bases and J by 7 bases, with 16 bases between the two germline ends. The CDR3 length is 16 residues. The CDR3: CASSLSSFRGPQPQHF. CDR3 coding DNA: TGTGCCAGCAGTTTATCGTCCTTCAGGGGACCGCAGCCCCAGCATTTT.

This clone was detected only once. The chain recombines TRBV30 with TRBJ1-3; D is undetermined. CDR1 is GTSNPN, CDR2 SVGIG, per germline (reference sequence). This CDR3 has 14 residues. Trimming left V 0 bases short and J 3 bases short, with 9 bases between. CDR3 amino acids: CAWSVPGLGNTIYF. The CDR3 DNA reads as TGTGCCTGGAGTGTCCCCGGACTTGGAAACACCATATATTTT.

The CDR3 region is CSVSTMQGATEAFF. CDR3 coding DNA: TGCAGCGTATCGACAATGCAGGGGGCCACTGAAGCTTTCTTT. The J gene is TRBJ1-1, the V gene TRBV29-1; 8 nucleotides align to TRBD1. From germline, CDR1 is SQVTM and CDR2 ANQGSEA. V lost 6 bases and J lost 4; bases outside the gene matches: 10. This CDR3 is built from 14 residues.

This clone has more than one count but fewer than ten. The chain links TRBV7-9 to TRBJ2-1, with 8 bases aligning to TRBD1. The CDR3 has 12 amino acids. The germline V gene encodes CDR1 SEHNR and CDR2 FQNEAQ (reference sequence). V lost 3 bases to trimming and J lost 12 bases; unmatched junction nucleotides: 4. CDR3 sequence: CASSLSGGRQFF. The CDR3 coding sequence is TGTGCCAGCAGCTTGTCAGGGGGCCGGCAGTTCTTC.

V is TRBV10-3 and J is TRBJ1-2; 7 bases align to TRBD1. The V segment lost 2 bases and the J segment 4 bases; nucleotides outside the gene matches: 1. The CDR3 totals 13 residues. Germline-derived CDR1 and CDR2 are ENHRY and SYGVKD. CDR3 sequence (DNA): TGTGCCATCAGTGAGAGACAGGGCTATGGCTACACCTTC. Residues: CAISERQGYGYTF.

This sequence joins TRBV6-5 and TRBJ2-7; 9 bases are a match to TRBD2. Germline CDR1 is MNHEY and CDR2 is SVGAGI. This CDR3 comprises 13 residues. The V segment lost 6 bases and the J segment 7 bases; nucleotides outside the gene matches: 7. The CDR3 nucleotides read TGTGCCAGCAGCTCCGGACTAGCGCGGGAGCAGTACTTC. Its translation: CASSSGLAREQYF.

The V and J genes are TRBV7-9 and TRBJ2-4, with D maybe TRBD2 (6 bases). Germline loops: CDR1 SEHNR, CDR2 FQNEAQ (reference sequence). The V end was cut by 5 bases, the J end by 0 bases, with 11 bases between. The length of the CDR3 is 15 residues. In DNA, the CDR3 is TGTGCCAGCAGCCCCCGGGGGATAGCCAAAAACATTCAGTACTTC. Translation: CASSPRGIAKNIQYF.

The count of this clone is one. This chain connects TRBV9 to TRBJ2-1, with 7 positions matching TRBD2. V was clipped by 2 bases and J by 7 bases; unmatched bases: 6. The CDR3 sequence is 14 residues long. Germline-derived CDR1 and CDR2 are SGDLS and YYNGEE. The CDR3 DNA reads TGTGCCAGCAGCGTGGGTGGTAGCGGGAATGAGCAGTTCTTC. Protein sequence: CASSVGGSGNEQFF.

This clone appeared a few times. This chain connects TRBV5-1 to TRBJ2-7; D gene ambiguous. Trimming stripped 7 bases from V and 2 bases from J, with 13 bases between. This CDR3 spans 13 amino acids. Germline V gives CDR1 SGHRS, CDR2 YFSETQ. The CDR3 bases are TGCGCCAGCCAAGCGTCACCACCCTACGAGCAGTACTTC. Encoded protein: CASQASPPYEQYF.

The chain employs TRBV4-1 and TRBJ2-5, with 9 bases that match TRBD2. Germline V gene sequence: CDR1 MGHRA, CDR2 YSYEKL. This CDR3 comprises 15 residues. Trimming at V came to 1 base and at J to 2 bases, leaving 2 bases not matched to a gene. The CDR3 loop is CASSQGTSEQETQYF. The CDR3 DNA reads as TGCGCCAGCAGCCAAGGGACTAGCGAGCAAGAGACCCAGTACTTC.

The chain has TRBV20-1 and TRBJ2-7; a possible D gene is TRBD1 (6 bases). Germline loops: CDR1 DFQATT, CDR2 SNEGSKA (reference sequence). The CDR3 contains 11 residues. V lost 6 bases and J 5 bases, leaving 11 bases between the germline ends. As DNA, the CDR3 is TGCAGTGCACCTCAGGGGCACGAGCAGTACTTC. It yields the protein CSAPQGHEQYF.

V is TRBV13 and J is TRBJ2-5, with TRBD1 matching 7 bases. J lost 4 bases, V lost 5 bases, and 7 bases had no gene match. The CDR3 has 14 amino acids. Per germline, CDR1 PRHDT and CDR2 FYEKMQ (reference sequence). The CDR3 region is CASSQKTGRETQYF. CDR3 nucleotides: TGTGCCAGCAGCCAAAAGACAGGGCGAGAGACCCAGTACTTC. The full variable domain, completed using reference TRBV13 and TRBJ2-5, is AAGVIQSPRHLIKEKRETATLKCYPIPRHDTVYWYQQGPGQDPQFLISFYEKMQSDKGSIPDRFSAQQFSDYHSELNMSSLELGDSALYFCASSQKTGRETQYFGPGTRLLVL.

This chain connects TRBV19 to TRBJ1-1, with 9 nucleotides matching TRBD1. The germline CDR1 and CDR2 sequences are LNHDA and SQIVND (reference sequence). The V and J ends lost 5 bases and 12 bases, in that order; junction bases with no gene match: 10. The CDR3 loop spans 13 amino acids. CDR3 region: CASSVRDRDRSFF. CDR3 coding DNA: TGTGCCAGTAGTGTCCGGGACAGGGATCGATCTTTCTTT.

In its sample, this clone was seen once. The V call is TRBV27, the J call TRBJ1-2, with 9 positions matching TRBD1. Germline values: CDR1 MNHEY, CDR2 SMNVEV (reference sequence). The V gene end was trimmed by 2 bases and the J gene end by 0 bases; junction bases not matched to a gene: 10. This CDR3 contains 18 residues. CDR3 amino acids: CASSLRYRGRLPNYGYTF. DNA of the CDR3: TGTGCCAGCAGTTTACGGTACAGGGGGCGCTTACCTAACTATGGCTACACCTTC.

This clone occurred a few times. V is TRBV9 and J is TRBJ1-2; TRBD1 matches at 9 bases. CDR3 length equals 14 residues. The ends lost 0 bases at V and 7 bases at J; junction bases unmatched: 4. Germline values: CDR1 SGDLS, CDR2 YYNGEE. CDR3 amino acids: CASSVATGGGGYTF. The CDR3 bases are TGTGCCAGCAGCGTAGCTACAGGGGGCGGTGGCTACACCTTC.

J is TRBJ2-7 and V is TRBV6-5; the match to TRBD1 covers 8 bases. The CDR3 loop spans 13 amino acids. CDR1 and CDR2 (germline): MNHEY, SVGAGI. V shed 5 bases and J 3 bases; nucleotides not matched to a gene: 3. CDR3: CASSRDRGYEQYF. Written as DNA, the CDR3 is TGTGCCAGCAGTCGAGACAGGGGCTACGAGCAGTACTTC.

V is TRBV28 and J is TRBJ2-1, with D hard to call. Germline values: CDR1 MDHEN, CDR2 SYDVKM. This CDR3 region has 15 residues. Trimming cost V 1 base and J 9 bases, with 16 bases left between them. The CDR3 here is CASSLSGLGTIEQFF. The CDR3 nucleotides read TGTGCCAGCAGTTTATCGGGTCTGGGTACGATTGAGCAGTTCTTC.

The table lists this clone with a few counts. The chain couples TRBV30 to TRBJ1-1; no clear D. V was cut by 1 base and J by 6 bases, with 15 bases left in between. The CDR3 extends over 14 amino acids. Germline CDR1 is GTSNPN and CDR2 is SVGIG (reference sequence). In DNA form, the CDR3 reads TGTGCCTGGAGTGGCCCGGCGGGGATCCCTGAAGCTTTCTTT. It specifies CAWSGPAGIPEAFF. Supplemented by reference TRBV30 and TRBJ1-1, the full variable domain reads SQTIHQWPATLVQPVGSPLSLECTVEGTSNPNLYWYRQAAGRGLQLLFYSVGIGQISSEVPQNLSASRPQDRQFILSSKKLLLSDSGFYLCAWSGPAGIPEAFFGQGTRLTVV.

This chain uses TRBV11-3 with TRBJ2-1; maybe TRBD2 (6 bases). Germline loops: CDR1 SGHNT, CDR2 YENEEA. The CDR3 is made up of 14 amino acids. Trimming took off 1 base at V and 6 bases at J, with 10 bases between the two ends. In DNA, the CDR3 is TGTGCCAGCAGCTTAGCCGGGGGACCCAATGAGCAGTTCTTC. Its protein is CASSLAGGPNEQFF.

The genes are TRBV11-2 and TRBJ2-7; D is possibly TRBD2 (5 bases). Deletions cut 3 bases from V and 0 bases from J, with 9 bases between. The CDR3 runs 14 residues. Germline-derived CDR1 and CDR2 are SGHAT and FQNNGV. The CDR3 DNA sequence: TGTGCCAGCAGCTTCGGACGGGACTCCTACGAGCAGTACTTC. Translation gives CASSFGRDSYEQYF.

CDR3 protein: CASSLTGVSPETQYF. In DNA, the CDR3 is TGTGCCAGCAGCTTGACGGGAGTGTCCCCAGAGACCCAGTACTTC. The V and J genes are TRBV5-8 and TRBJ2-5; the D gene is possibly TRBD2 (6 bases). The CDR3 extends over 15 amino acids. V lost 1 base and J 4 bases, leaving 14 bases between the germline ends. The germline V gene has CDR1 SGHTS and CDR2 YDEGEE.

The gene calls are TRBV6-1 and TRBJ2-7, with D perhaps matching TRBD2 (5 bases). V lost 3 bases to trimming and J lost 9 bases, with 21 bases between them. Germline V gene lookup returns CDR1 MNHNS and CDR2 SASEGT. The CDR3 loop spans 15 amino acids. The CDR3 region is CASSDYFAATTRQYF. DNA for the CDR3: TGTGCCAGCAGTGATTACTTCGCAGCGACTACGAGGCAGTACTTC.

This clone was seen only a few times. The chain recombines TRBV5-5 with TRBJ2-3; 8 bases line up with TRBD2. The CDR3 is 18 residues long. The germline V gene encodes CDR1 SGHKS and CDR2 YYEKEE (reference sequence). With V trimmed by 0 bases and J by 6 bases, 15 bases remained unmatched. The CDR3 region is CASSLAGFGGRNKDTQYF. In DNA, the CDR3 is TGTGCCAGCAGCTTGGCCGGATTTGGCGGGAGGAATAAGGATACGCAGTATTTT.

J is TRBJ2-1 and V is TRBV13; 11 nucleotides line up with TRBD2. CDR1 and CDR2 from the germline V gene are PRHDT and FYEKMQ (reference sequence). V lost 4 bases, J lost 7 bases, and 15 bases stayed unmatched. CDR3 length equals 18 residues. CDR3 residues: CASSSSTSRLAGLNEQFF. The CDR3 nucleotides are TGTGCCAGCAGCTCATCAACTTCCAGACTAGCGGGATTGAATGAGCAGTTCTTC.

The chain employs TRBV13 and TRBJ2-3; unclear D gene. Germline V gives CDR1 PRHDT, CDR2 FYEKMQ (reference sequence). V lost 5 bases, J lost 0 bases, and 18 bases lay in between. This CDR3 has 17 residues. The CDR3 DNA reads TGTGCCAGCAGCGGCACCCAGACTCCAACTAGCACAGATACGCAGTATTTT. It is translated as CASSGTQTPTSTDTQYF.

This clone was counted a few times. The chain combines TRBV30 with TRBJ2-1; TRBD2 might be the D (5 bases). This CDR3 is 16 amino acids long. Germline V gene data show CDR1 as GTSNPN and CDR2 as SVGIG (reference sequence). Trimming stripped 3 bases from V and 4 bases from J, with 19 bases between. CDR3 nucleotides: TGTGCCTGGAGCCCGGGTAGGAGCGGAAATTACAATGAGCAGTTCTTC. Translating it yields CAWSPGRSGNYNEQFF. Full variable domain (remainder filled in from reference TRBV30 and TRBJ2-1): SQTIHQWPATLVQPVGSPLSLECTVEGTSNPNLYWYRQAAGRGLQLLFYSVGIGQISSEVPQNLSASRPQDRQFILSSKKLLLSDSGFYLCAWSPGRSGNYNEQFFGPGTRLTVL.